This T cell receptor beta chain was sequenced for a study of T-cell reconstitution after alpha-beta-depleted transplantation in children. General study results and limits: One year after transplant, T-cell counts and diversity came mostly from newly produced T cells.

In germline, CDR1 is LGHNA, CDR2 YNFKEQ. Deletions cut 0 bases from V and 3 bases from J, with 9 bases between. CDR3 length: 14 residues. Remarks on this clonotype: Its target is not known.

It was with unique molecular identifiers that the TCRbeta library was prepared. TCRdb analysed the PCR reads with MiXCR anew, one entry per CDR3 protein. The repertoire holds about a million distinct CDR3 sequences, with around 30% as singletons. The TCR comes from a boy under three years old who had a stem cell transplant for SCID, so the T cells may come from the graft donor. The sample was PBMCs, mostly from graft donor cells, taken 360 days after TCRalphabeta/CD19-depleted stem cell transplant. This rearrangement joins TRBV4-2 to TRBJ2-7, with D unresolved. The CDR3 spells CASSQDGPNYEQYF. CDR3 DNA: TGTGCCAGCAGCCAAGATGGTCCCAACTACGAGCAGTACTTC.